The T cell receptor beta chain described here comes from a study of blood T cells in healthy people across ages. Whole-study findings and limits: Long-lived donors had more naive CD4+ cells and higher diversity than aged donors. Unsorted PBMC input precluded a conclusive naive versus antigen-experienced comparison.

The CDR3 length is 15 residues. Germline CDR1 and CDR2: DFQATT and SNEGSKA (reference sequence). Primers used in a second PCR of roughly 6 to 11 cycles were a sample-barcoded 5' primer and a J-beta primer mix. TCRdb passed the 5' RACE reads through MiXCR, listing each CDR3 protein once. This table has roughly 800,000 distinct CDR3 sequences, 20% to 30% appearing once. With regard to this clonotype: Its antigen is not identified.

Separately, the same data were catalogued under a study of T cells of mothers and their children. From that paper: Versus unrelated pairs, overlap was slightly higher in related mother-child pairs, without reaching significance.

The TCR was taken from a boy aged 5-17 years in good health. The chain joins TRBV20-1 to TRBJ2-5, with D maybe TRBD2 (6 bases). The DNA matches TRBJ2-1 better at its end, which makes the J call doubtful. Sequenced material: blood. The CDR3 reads CSARDLDYLSNEQFF. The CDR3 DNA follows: TGCAGTGCTAGAGATTTGGACTACCTCAGCAATGAGCAGTTCTTC.